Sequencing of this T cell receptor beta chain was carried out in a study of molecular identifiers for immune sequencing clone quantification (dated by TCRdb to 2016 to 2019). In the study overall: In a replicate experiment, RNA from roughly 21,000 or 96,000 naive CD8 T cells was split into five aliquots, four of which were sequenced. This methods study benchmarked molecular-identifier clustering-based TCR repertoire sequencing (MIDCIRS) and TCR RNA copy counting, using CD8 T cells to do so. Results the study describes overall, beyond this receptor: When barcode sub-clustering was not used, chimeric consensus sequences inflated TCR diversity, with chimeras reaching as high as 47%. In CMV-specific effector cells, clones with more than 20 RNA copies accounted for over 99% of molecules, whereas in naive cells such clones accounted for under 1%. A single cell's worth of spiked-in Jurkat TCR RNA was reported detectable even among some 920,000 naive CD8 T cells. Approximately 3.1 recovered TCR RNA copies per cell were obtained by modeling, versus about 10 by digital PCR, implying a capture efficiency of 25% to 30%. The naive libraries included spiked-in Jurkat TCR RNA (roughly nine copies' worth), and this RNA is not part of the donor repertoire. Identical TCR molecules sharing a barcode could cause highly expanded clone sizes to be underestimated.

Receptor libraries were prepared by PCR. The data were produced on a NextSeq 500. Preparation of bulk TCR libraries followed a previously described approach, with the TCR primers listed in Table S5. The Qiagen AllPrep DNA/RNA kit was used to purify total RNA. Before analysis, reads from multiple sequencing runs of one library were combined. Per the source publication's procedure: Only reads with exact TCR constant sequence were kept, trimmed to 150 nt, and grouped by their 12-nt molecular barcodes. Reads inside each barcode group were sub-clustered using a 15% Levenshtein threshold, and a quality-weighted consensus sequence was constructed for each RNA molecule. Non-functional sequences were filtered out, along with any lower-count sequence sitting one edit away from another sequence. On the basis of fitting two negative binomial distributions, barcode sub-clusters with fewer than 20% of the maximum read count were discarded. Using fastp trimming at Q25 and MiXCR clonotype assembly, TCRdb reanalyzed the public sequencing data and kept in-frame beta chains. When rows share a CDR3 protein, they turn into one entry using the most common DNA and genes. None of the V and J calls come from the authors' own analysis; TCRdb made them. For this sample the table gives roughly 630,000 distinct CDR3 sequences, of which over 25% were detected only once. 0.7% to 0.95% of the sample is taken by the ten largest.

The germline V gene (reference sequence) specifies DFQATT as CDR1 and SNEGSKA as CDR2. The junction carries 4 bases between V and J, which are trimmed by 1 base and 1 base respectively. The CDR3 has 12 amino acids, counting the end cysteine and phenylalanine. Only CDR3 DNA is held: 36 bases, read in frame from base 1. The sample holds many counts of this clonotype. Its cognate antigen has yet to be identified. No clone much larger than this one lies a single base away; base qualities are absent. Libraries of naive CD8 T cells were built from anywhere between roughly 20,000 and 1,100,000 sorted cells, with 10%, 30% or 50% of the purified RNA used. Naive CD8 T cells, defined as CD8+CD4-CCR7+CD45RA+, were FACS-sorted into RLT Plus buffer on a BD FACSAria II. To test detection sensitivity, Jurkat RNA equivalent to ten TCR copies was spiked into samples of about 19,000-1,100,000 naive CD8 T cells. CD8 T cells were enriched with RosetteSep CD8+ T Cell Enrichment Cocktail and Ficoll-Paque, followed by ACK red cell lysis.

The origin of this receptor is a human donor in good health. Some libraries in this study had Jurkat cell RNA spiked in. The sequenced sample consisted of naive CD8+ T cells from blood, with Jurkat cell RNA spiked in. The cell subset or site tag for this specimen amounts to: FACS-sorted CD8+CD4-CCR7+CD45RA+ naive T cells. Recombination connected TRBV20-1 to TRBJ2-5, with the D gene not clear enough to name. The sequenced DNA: TGCAGTGCTAGAGTCGGCCAAGAGACCCAGTACTTC. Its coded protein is CSARVGQETQYF.